Sequencing of this T cell receptor (beta chain) was carried out in a study of long-term antiretroviral therapy in people with HIV. V lost 3 bases, J lost 7 bases, and 7 bases stayed unmatched. Germline CDR1 and CDR2: KGHSH and LQKENI. This CDR3 is 15 amino acids long. A v3.0 immunoSEQ assay was performed at survey level. Here immunoSEQ multiplex PCR was the method, and the copy in TCRdb shows in-frame clones only, minus some. The table has about 36,000 clones, roughly 80% seen once. Sequenced material: unsorted PBMCs, taken 3.4 years after starting antiretroviral therapy. The rearrangement uses TRBV18 and TRBJ2-2; TRBD1 matches at 8 bases. The sequence was obtained from a young man with HIV. The CDR3: CASSPRQGASGELFF. The CDR3 DNA reads as TGTGCCAGCTCACCTCGTCAGGGGGCCAGCGGGGAGCTGTTTTTT.